These T cell receptor beta chains were read from a single sample in a study of CD8 T cells in Susac syndrome. TCRdb reprocessed the immunoSEQ multiplex PCR reads with MiXCR, giving one entry per CDR3 protein. In the table there are tens of thousands of distinct CDR3 sequences, approximately 96% of which are singletons. What was sequenced was CD8+ T cells from PBMCs. The source of these receptors is a human donor with Susac syndrome. CDR3s include the opening cysteine and the closing phenylalanine or tryptophan. Fields, in order: CDR3 DNA, CDR3 protein, D gene, clone size, J gene, V gene. A D gene is named only where the DNA matches it firmly. Where a row states a size, it is once, few, many or the class of an expanded clone; other rows omit it.

TGTGCCAGCAGCCCACAGGGAGATGGCGGTTCACCCCTCCACTTT CASSPQGDGGSPLHF . . TRBJ1-6 TRBV6-5
TGTGCCAGCAGTTCCGGGGACACGGCCACCGGGGAGCTGTTTTTT CASSSGDTATGELFF . . TRBJ2-2 TRBV12-3/TRBV12-4
TGCAGTGCTAGGAGTCCAGCGGGGACCACCACAGATACGCAGTATTTT CSARSPAGTTTDTQYF TRBD2 . TRBJ2-3 TRBV20-1
TGTGCCAGCAGTTCGGGAGCGGATGGCTACACCTTC CASSSGADGYTF . . TRBJ1-2 TRBV28
TGTGCCTGGAGGTCCGGACAGGGGAGGGCAGATACGCAGTATTTT CAWRSGQGRADTQYF TRBD1 . TRBJ2-3 TRBV30
TGTGCCTGGAGTGTACTCGGGACAGACGCTGGCTACACCTTC CAWSVLGTDAGYTF TRBD1 . TRBJ1-2 TRBV30
TGTGCCAGCAGTGATGGTAGGCGGGAAGGAAAACTGTTTTTT CASSDGRREGKLFF . once TRBJ1-4 TRBV2
TGTGCCAGTAGTTCGGTGAGCTCCTACAATGAGCAGTTCTTC CASSSVSSYNEQFF . . TRBJ2-1 TRBV19
TGTGCCAGCAGTATAACGACAGGGTATGGCTACACCTTC CASSITTGYGYTF TRBD1 . TRBJ1-2 TRBV27
TGCAGCGTTGGCGGACGACAGGGAAAGGGATACAATGAGCAGTTCTTC CSVGGRQGKGYNEQFF TRBD1 once TRBJ2-1 TRBV29-1
TGTGCCGACCAGCCCGAGGGGCTAGGAGGCTACACCTTC CADQPEGLGGYTF . . TRBJ1-2 TRBV11-1
TGCAGTGCTAGTACCACAGGGACCAACACTGAAGCTTTCTTT CSASTTGTNTEAFF . . TRBJ1-1 TRBV20-1
TGCAGTGCTAGCTCCAGCACAGATACGCAGTATTTT CSASSSTDTQYF . . TRBJ2-3 TRBV20-1
TGTGCCAGCAACACCAGGACCGGGACTAGCAGACACAATGAGCAGTTCTTC CASNTRTGTSRHNEQFF TRBD2 . TRBJ2-1 TRBV7-2
TGCAGCGTTGATGGCAGGGATAATGACGAGCAGTACTTC CSVDGRDNDEQYF . . TRBJ2-7 TRBV29-1
TGTGCCAGCAGCGCCAGCGGTACTGAAGCTTTCTTT CASSASGTEAFF . . TRBJ1-1 TRBV9
TGTGCCAGCAGCTGGGCTCAAATGAATGACAGGGTGAAGAATTCACCCCTCCACTTT CASSWAQMNDRVKNSPLHF TRBD1 . TRBJ1-6 TRBV6-1
TGTGCCTGGAGACCTCACAACACCGGGGAGCTGTTTTTT CAWRPHNTGELFF . . TRBJ2-2 TRBV30
TGCAGCGTAGAGGGGACACCCAATGGCTACACCTTC CSVEGTPNGYTF . . TRBJ1-2 TRBV29-1
TGTGCCAGCAGCTTATCTAGACAGGGTCGAGGCGATGAGCAGTTCTTC CASSLSRQGRGDEQFF TRBD1 . TRBJ2-1 TRBV7-2
TGTGCCAGCATCGCCCTTTGGACATCTAACTATGGCTACACCTTC CASIALWTSNYGYTF . . TRBJ1-2 TRBV27
TGTGCCAGCAGCTTAGAGGCAGAGACCCAGTACTTC CASSLEAETQYF . . TRBJ2-5 TRBV7-4
TGCAGCGTCGGACAGGGTACTGAAGCTTTCTTT CSVGQGTEAFF TRBD1 . TRBJ1-1 TRBV29-1
TGTGCCAGTAGTATAGATCTGCCTAAGCGGGGGAGCTACGAGCAGTACTTC CASSIDLPKRGSYEQYF TRBD2 . TRBJ2-7 TRBV19
TGTGCCAGCGCTATTAATGAGCAGTTCTTC CASAINEQFF . once TRBJ2-1 TRBV5-5
TGTGCCATCAGTGATTATCGTACAGGGGGCACAGATACGCAGTATTTT CAISDYRTGGTDTQYF TRBD1 . TRBJ2-3 TRBV10-3
TGCGCCAGCAGCTTGGCCCCGGGGTCAAGTCCCTACGAGCAGTACTTC CASSLAPGSSPYEQYF . . TRBJ2-7 TRBV5-1
TGCAGTGCTAGAGCTCAGGTTCCGTACGAGCAGTACTTC CSARAQVPYEQYF . . TRBJ2-7 TRBV20-1
TGTGCCAGCAGTTATCTTGACAGGGGAGATTCACCCCTCCACTTT CASSYLDRGDSPLHF TRBD1 . TRBJ1-6 TRBV7-8
TGTGCCAGCAGTTTATTTAGGGCAGGGGCTAGCACAGATACGCAGTATTTT CASSLFRAGASTDTQYF . once TRBJ2-3 TRBV28
TGTGCCTGGAGTGCTATGACAGGGAATGAGCAGTTCTTC CAWSAMTGNEQFF TRBD1 . TRBJ2-1 TRBV30
TGTGCCAGCAGCGACAGGGGACTGCTGGGCTACACCTTC CASSDRGLLGYTF TRBD1 . TRBJ1-2 TRBV27
TGTGCCACCAGTGATCCAAACGGTGGCTACGAGCAGTACTTC CATSDPNGGYEQYF . . TRBJ2-7 TRBV24-1
TGCAGTGCTTGCCCTCAGGGAGCAAATAGCTATGAGCGTTTCTTC CSACPQGANSYERFF . . TRBJ2-1 TRBV20-1
TGTGCCAGCAGTCATCCGGGACAGCCCTATGGCTACACCTTC CASSHPGQPYGYTF TRBD1 once TRBJ1-2 TRBV6-5
TGTGCCACCAGTCCGGACAGGGATCTCGACAATGAGCAGTTCTTC CATSPDRDLDNEQFF TRBD1 . TRBJ2-1 TRBV24-1
TGTGCCACCAGCAGAGAGGGGTACAATGAGCAGTTCTTC CATSREGYNEQFF . . TRBJ2-1 TRBV15
TGCAGCGTTGAGGACAGGGGTAAAGGGTACGAGCAGTACTTC CSVEDRGKGYEQYF TRBD1 . TRBJ2-7 TRBV29-1
TGCGCCAGCAGCGCCGTAGTAGCGGGGGGGTACAATGAGCAGTTCTTC CASSAVVAGGYNEQFF TRBD2 . TRBJ2-1 TRBV5-1
TGTGCCGGGCGGATAGGGACAGGGCCTTCCTACGAGCAGTACTTC CAGRIGTGPSYEQYF TRBD1 . TRBJ2-7 TRBV2
TGCGCCAGCAGCTTGGGAGTCTCGAACACTGAAGCTTTCTTT CASSLGVSNTEAFF . . TRBJ1-1 TRBV5-1
TGTGCCAGCAAGTTCCCGCAGGGATACGAGCAGTACTTC CASKFPQGYEQYF . . TRBJ2-7 TRBV7-2
TGCAGTGCTAGAGCGATCCCAGGGCCTGAAGCTTTCTTT CSARAIPGPEAFF . . TRBJ1-1 TRBV20-1
TGTGCCAGCAGCCGTTCCGGGACAGGGATGTGGAACACTGAAGCTTTCTTT CASSRSGTGMWNTEAFF TRBD1 . TRBJ1-1 TRBV7-2